One sample yielded the 26 T cell receptor beta chains listed below, sequenced in a study of cytomegalovirus exposure and HLA in healthy donors. 13 Jbeta primers and 60 Vbeta primers were used for the PCR. Repertoires were generated with immunoSEQ multiplex PCR, while TCRdb's copy carries only in-frame clones and drops some. The table lists 150,000 to 200,000 clones, around 74% of them singletons, with roughly 2% in the top ten. The sample taken for sequencing was PBMCs. The receptors were sampled from a female donor in good health and CMV-seronegative.

This sequence joins TRBV30 and TRBJ1-5; the D is unclear. Between the trimmed V and J ends, which lost 0 bases and 0 bases, there was a span of 9 bases. This CDR3 has 15 residues. Germline CDR1 reads GTSNPN; CDR2 reads SVGIG (reference sequence). The CDR3 spells CAWSVGLSSNQPQHF. As DNA, the CDR3 is TGTGCCTGGAGTGTAGGACTCAGTAGCAATCAGCCCCAGCATTTT.

The chain combines TRBV7-2 with TRBJ1-2; D is undetermined. Deletions cut 0 bases from V and 0 bases from J, with 8 bases between. CDR3 length: 15 residues. Germline CDR1 and CDR2: SGHTA and FQGNSA. CDR3 DNA: TGTGCCAGCAGCTTAGCGCGGGGAACTAACTATGGCTACACCTTC. Translating gives CASSLARGTNYGYTF. Looking up the rest from reference TRBV7-2 and TRBJ1-2 gives the full variable domain: GAGVSQSPSNKVTEKGKDVELRCDPISGHTALYWYRQSLGQGLEFLIYFQGNSAPDKSGLPSDRFSAERTGGSVSTLTIQRTQQEDSAVYLCASSLARGTNYGYTFGSGTRLTVV.

The V call is TRBV11-2, the J call TRBJ1-6, with TRBD1 as a possible D gene (5 bases). Germline CDR1 SGHAT, CDR2 FQNNGV. Trimming shortened V by 5 bases and J by 5 bases, and 13 bases separated the two germline ends. The CDR3 sequence is 15 residues long. CDR3: CASSRRGLDNSPLHF. The CDR3 nucleotides are TGTGCCAGCAGCCGTAGGGGACTGGATAATTCACCCCTCCACTTT.

The chain uses TRBV10-2 and TRBJ1-4; the D is unclear. The CDR3 runs 15 residues. Germline V gives CDR1 WSHSY, CDR2 SAAADI. Trimming removed 7 bases at V and 0 bases at J, with 12 bases between. CDR3 in DNA: TGCGCCAGCACTCTCCGGGATTCAACTAATGAAAAACTGTTTTTT. Protein product: CASTLRDSTNEKLFF.

This clone was seen a handful of times. The chain uses TRBV7-9 and TRBJ1-2; TRBD1 matches 8 bases. The CDR3 sequence is 16 residues long. CDR1 is SEHNR, CDR2 FQNEAQ, per germline (reference sequence). J was trimmed by 4 bases and V by 4 bases; bases with no gene match: 11. CDR3 in amino acids: CASSSPDRAYFYGYTF. CDR3 sequence (DNA): TGTGCCAGCAGCTCCCCGGACAGGGCCTACTTCTATGGCTACACCTTC. Variable domain in full (rest from reference TRBV7-9 and TRBJ1-2): DTGVSQNPRHKITKRGQNVTFRCDPISEHNRLYWYRQTLGQGPEFLTYFQNEAQLEKSRLLSDRFSAERPKGSFSTLEIQRTEQGDSAMYLCASSSPDRAYFYGYTFGSGTRLTVV.

The chain joins TRBV7-2 to TRBJ2-7, with 10 bases matching TRBD2. CDR3 size: 15 residues. CDR1 and CDR2 (germline): SGHTA, FQGNSA. V lost 2 bases and J lost 2; bases outside the gene matches: 3. CDR3 loop: CASSLRTSGTYEQYF. CDR3 in DNA: TGTGCCAGCAGCTTACGGACTAGCGGAACCTACGAGCAGTACTTC.

V and J are TRBV2 and TRBJ2-3, with a weak D call TRBD2 (5 bases). The CDR3 loop spans 12 amino acids. The germline V gene has CDR1 SNHLY and CDR2 FYNNEI. V was pared by 6 bases and J by 6 bases, with 10 bases between. The CDR3 nucleotides are TGTGCCAGCAGCCACCCGGGGGATACGCAGTATTTT. Translated, it gives CASSHPGDTQYF.

This chain connects TRBV5-4 to TRBJ2-6; D is perhaps TRBD2 (6 bases). The germline V gene encodes CDR1 SGHNT and CDR2 YYREEE (reference sequence). The CDR3 spans 17 residues. Trimming took off 4 bases at V and 1 base at J, with 15 bases between the two ends. CDR3 region: CASSRKMGLSGANVLTF. CDR3 in DNA: TGTGCCAGCAGCCGTAAGATGGGACTGTCTGGGGCCAACGTCCTGACTTTC.

This sequence joins TRBV5-4 and TRBJ1-2; TRBD1 aligns across 8 bases. V dropped 1 base and J dropped 4; count of bases not matched to a gene: 6. Germline assignment: CDR1 SGHNT and CDR2 YYREEE (reference sequence). CDR3 length: 15 amino acids. Here the CDR3 DNA reads TGTGCCAGCAGCTTGCGGTTAACAGGGGGCTATGGCTACACCTTC. It yields the protein CASSLRLTGGYGYTF. The full variable domain, completed using reference TRBV5-4 and TRBJ1-2, is ETGVTQSPTHLIKTRGQQVTLRCSSQSGHNTVSWYQQALGQGPQFIFQYYREEENGRGNFPPRFSGLQFPNYSSELNVNALELDDSALYLCASSLRLTGGYGYTFGSGTRLTVV.

This clone showed up just once. The chain joins TRBV7-2 to TRBJ2-1; TRBD2 matches 10 bases. V was clipped by 1 base and J by 4 bases; unmatched bases: 1. Germline V gives CDR1 SGHTA, CDR2 FQGNSA. CDR3 length: 15 amino acids. In DNA, the CDR3 is TGTGCCAGCAGCTTAGGGACTAGCGGATACAATGAGCAGTTCTTC. As protein: CASSLGTSGYNEQFF.

The chain combines TRBV29-1 with TRBJ1-2; 8 nucleotides match TRBD1. CDR1 is SQVTM and CDR2 is ANQGSEA in the germline V gene. This CDR3 region has 16 residues. V lost 3 bases to trimming and J lost 8 bases; unmatched junction nucleotides: 17. The CDR3 here is CSVDDGLPRTGMGYTF. As DNA, the CDR3 is TGCAGCGTTGATGATGGCCTACCGAGGACAGGGATGGGCTACACCTTC.

This clone showed up just a few times. The chain employs TRBV19 and TRBJ2-3, with 15 bases aligning to TRBD2. The germline V gene encodes CDR1 LNHDA and CDR2 SQIVND (reference sequence). V was clipped by 0 bases and J by 6 bases; unmatched bases: 10. This CDR3 comprises 19 residues. CDR3 residues: CASSIDPNPGLAGGDTQYF. In DNA form, the CDR3 reads TGTGCCAGTAGTATAGATCCCAATCCGGGACTAGCGGGGGGTGATACGCAGTATTTT. The entire variable domain, with the rest obtained from reference TRBV19 and TRBJ2-3, is as follows: DGGITQSPKYLFRKEGQNVTLSCEQNLNHDAMYWYRQDPGQGLRLIYYSQIVNDFQKGDIAEGYSVSREKKESFPLTVTSAQKNPTAFYLCASSIDPNPGLAGGDTQYFGPGTRLTVL.

The chain recombines TRBV7-2 with TRBJ1-4; TRBD1 aligns across 7 bases. The V gene end was trimmed by 1 base and the J gene end by 7 bases; junction bases not matched to a gene: 6. Germline V gene data show CDR1 as SGHTA and CDR2 as FQGNSA. This CDR3 spans 15 amino acids. This CDR3 is CASSLETGPVEKLFF. As DNA, the CDR3 is TGTGCCAGCAGCTTAGAGACAGGGCCGGTTGAAAAACTGTTTTTT.

The J gene is TRBJ2-2, the V gene TRBV9; 16 nucleotides match TRBD2. V was clipped by 2 bases and J by 3 bases; unmatched bases: 4. There are 18 residues in the CDR3. Germline CDR1 SGDLS, CDR2 YYNGEE. The CDR3 loop reads CASSVGTSGRGYTGELFF. The CDR3 coding sequence is TGTGCCAGCAGCGTCGGGACTAGCGGGAGGGGGTACACCGGGGAGCTGTTTTTT.

The chain uses TRBV15 and TRBJ2-5, with unresolved D. V lost 1 base to trimming and J lost 1 base, with 4 bases between them. CDR1 is LNHNV, CDR2 YYDKDF, per germline (reference sequence). CDR3 size: 13 residues. The CDR3 region has the DNA TGTGCCACCAGCAGAGGGAGCCAAGAGACCCAGTACTTC. Amino acids: CATSRGSQETQYF.

The chain recombines TRBV2 with TRBJ1-3, with a weak D call TRBD1 (5 bases). Germline V gives CDR1 SNHLY, CDR2 FYNNEI. V lost 8 bases and J lost 2, with 13 bases in between. The CDR3 length is 14 residues. The CDR3 protein is CASSRGQAGNTIYF. In DNA form, the CDR3 reads TGTGCCAGCTCCCGCGGACAAGCTGGAAACACCATATATTTT.

The rearrangement joins TRBV5-1 to TRBJ2-3; TRBD2 agrees at 9 bases. This CDR3 contains 16 residues. Per germline, CDR1 SGHRS and CDR2 YFSETQ. V trimming: 4 bases; J trimming: 5 bases; junction bases outside the gene matches: 11. This CDR3 is CASSPRQRGAGDTQYF. The CDR3 DNA follows: TGCGCCAGCAGCCCAAGGCAGCGGGGGGCAGGAGATACGCAGTATTTT.

The chain has TRBV6-1 and TRBJ2-3; D remains ambiguous. Trimming shortened V by 6 bases and J by 5 bases, and 18 bases separated the two germline ends. CDR1 MNHNS and CDR2 SASEGT come from the germline V gene. CDR3 size: 15 residues. CDR3 bases: TGTGCCAGCAGCCCCGACCAGGTTGGGCGAGATACGCAGTATTTT. Its translation is CASSPDQVGRDTQYF.

CDR3 residues: CASSISPGNPLWYF. The CDR3 DNA follows: TGTGCCAGTAGTATCTCTCCAGGGAATCCCTTGTGGTATTTT. This chain links TRBV19 with TRBJ2-3, with a weak D call TRBD1 (5 bases). CDR1 and CDR2 (germline): LNHDA, SQIVND (reference sequence). Deletions cut 3 bases from V and 14 bases from J, with 21 bases between. This CDR3 spans 14 amino acids.

V and J are TRBV30 and TRBJ2-1; 9 bases are shared with TRBD2. The J segment lost 7 bases and the V segment lost 3 bases, leaving 13 bases of the junction unmatched. CDR1 is GTSNPN, CDR2 SVGIG, per germline (reference sequence). The CDR3 loop spans 16 amino acids. The DNA for the CDR3 is TGTGCCTGGAGCCCTTTAGCGGGAGTTGTGGGTAATGAGCAGTTCTTC. It codes for CAWSPLAGVVGNEQFF.

A few counts support this clone. This chain links TRBV10-3 with TRBJ2-1; the match to TRBD2 covers 7 bases. CDR3 length: 15 residues. Germline assignment: CDR1 ENHRY and CDR2 SYGVKD. The trim removed 2 bases at V and 6 bases at J, leaving 7 bases unmatched. The CDR3 bases are TGTGCCATCAGTGAGATTAGCGGGTCCGTCAATGAGCAGTTCTTC. It encodes CAISEISGSVNEQFF.

This chain links TRBV27 with TRBJ2-3, with D possibly matching TRBD2 (5 bases). The CDR3 has 16 residues. CDR1 is MNHEY, CDR2 SMNVEV, per germline (reference sequence). V was pared by 5 bases and J by 3 bases, with 18 bases between. Here the CDR3 reads CASSTSGSGSTDTQYF. The CDR3 coding sequence is TGTGCCAGCAGTACCTCGGGAAGCGGAAGTACAGATACGCAGTATTTT.

A single count supports this clone. The chain has TRBV29-1 and TRBJ1-1; D possibly corresponds to TRBD1 (6 bases). This CDR3 has 14 residues. Germline-derived CDR1 and CDR2 are SQVTM and ANQGSEA. Between the trimmed V and J ends, which lost 7 bases and 1 base, there was a span of 16 bases. CDR3 region: CSGDTPGTNTEAFF. The CDR3 DNA sequence: TGCAGCGGGGACACCCCCGGGACGAACACTGAAGCTTTCTTT. Full variable domain (rest looked up from reference TRBV29-1 and TRBJ1-1): SAVISQKPSRDICQRGTSLTIQCQVDSQVTMMFWYRQQPGQSLTLIATANQGSEATYESGFVIDKFPISRPNLTFSTLTVSNMSPEDSSIYLCSGDTPGTNTEAFFGQGTRLTVV.

The chain has TRBV5-5 and TRBJ2-5; no definite D call. Trimming stripped 4 bases from V and 1 base from J, with 11 bases between. CDR1 and CDR2 (germline): SGHKS, YYEKEE (reference sequence). The CDR3 consists of 14 residues. Here the CDR3 reads CASSRMGSQETQYF. The CDR3 coding sequence is TGTGCCAGCAGCCGAATGGGCAGCCAAGAGACCCAGTACTTC.

The gene calls are TRBV4-2 and TRBJ1-1; D gene unclear. V was cut by 1 base and J by 0 bases, with 15 bases left in between. Germline V gene sequence: CDR1 LGHNA, CDR2 YNFKEQ. This CDR3 contains 17 residues. Here the CDR3 reads CASSQAYYEQMNTEAFF. The CDR3 DNA follows: TGTGCCAGCAGCCAAGCATATTACGAACAGATGAACACTGAAGCTTTCTTT.

The chain carries TRBV5-5 and TRBJ1-2; D not certain. V lost 0 bases and J 0 bases, leaving 6 bases between the germline ends. The germline V gene has CDR1 SGHKS and CDR2 YYEKEE (reference sequence). This CDR3 region has 14 residues. CDR3 DNA: TGTGCCAGCAGCTTGGACAGCCCTAACTATGGCTACACCTTC. As protein: CASSLDSPNYGYTF.